Listed here are 20 T cell receptor beta chains from one sample, sequenced in a study of CD8 T cell repertoires and HIV-1 epitope variants (dated by TCRdb to 2019 to 2021). The library was prepared using the immunoSEQ multiplex PCR assay. TCRdb limited this immuneACCESS table to in-frame rearrangements with V and J called. A share of clones is missing; checked studies link under half to unresolved V genes, and the rest is unexplained. Across this sample there are 6,000 or so clones, with about 64% seen only once. The ten largest account for 44% of the sample. What these receptors recognize is not known. What was sequenced was cultured CD8+ T cells derived from PBMCs. The source of these receptors is a male donor with HIV.

The chain uses TRBV13 and TRBJ2-3, with TRBD2 matching over 14 bases. The germline gives CDR1 PRHDT, CDR2 FYEKMQ (reference sequence). The CDR3 contains 15 residues. After removal of 4 bases from V and 6 bases from J, the junction contained 3 bases not matched to a gene. CDR3 coding DNA: TGTGCCAGCAGCTCCCGGACTAGCGGGAGGGATACGCAGTATTTT. This sequence encodes CASSSRTSGRDTQYF. The full variable domain, in which reference TRBV13 and TRBJ2-3 provide the parts outside the CDR3, is AAGVIQSPRHLIKEKRETATLKCYPIPRHDTVYWYQQGPGQDPQFLISFYEKMQSDKGSIPDRFSAQQFSDYHSELNMSSLELGDSALYFCASSSRTSGRDTQYFGPGTRLTVL.

J is TRBJ1-5 and V is TRBV4-2, with D unclear. The CDR3 runs 15 residues. Per germline, CDR1 LGHNA and CDR2 YNFKEQ. Trimming stripped 0 bases from V and 0 bases from J, with 6 bases between. The CDR3 DNA reads TGTGCCAGCAGCCAAGAGGCAGCTAGCAATCAGCCCCAGCATTTT. Its translation: CASSQEAASNQPQHF.

This clone came up a few times. V gene TRBV28 combines with J gene TRBJ1-1, with D unresolved. Germline V CDR1 and CDR2: MDHEN, SYDVKM. CDR3 length equals 14 residues. Trimming removed 8 bases from V and 5 bases from J, with 18 bases in between. The CDR3: CASGGEWAGTEAFF. The CDR3 DNA reads TGTGCCAGCGGTGGGGAGTGGGCAGGAACTGAAGCTTTCTTT.

The genes are TRBV7-9 and TRBJ2-3, with D unclear. Trimming cost V 1 base and J 1 base, with 6 bases left between them. This CDR3 is built from 14 residues. Per the germline V gene, CDR1 is SEHNR and CDR2 is FQNEAQ (reference sequence). CDR3 coding DNA: TGTGCCAGCAGCTTAGTGGCGGGCACAGATACGCAGTATTTT. Its translation is CASSLVAGTDTQYF.

V gene TRBV6-1 combines with J gene TRBJ2-1, with D uncertain. CDR1 and CDR2 (germline): MNHNS, SASEGT. This CDR3 region has 12 residues. V lost 2 bases and J lost 3, with 2 bases in between. The CDR3 region is CASSESYNEQFF. The CDR3 bases are TGTGCCAGCAGTGAAAGCTACAATGAGCAGTTCTTC.

This clone came up a few times. This sequence joins TRBV25-1 and TRBJ1-2; D call uncertain. Trimming removed 1 base at V and 7 bases at J, with 10 bases between. This CDR3 comprises 13 residues. Germline V gene data show CDR1 as MGHDK and CDR2 as SYGVNS. The CDR3 sequence is CASSELFGSGYTF. DNA for the CDR3: TGTGCCAGCAGTGAATTGTTTGGATCTGGCTACACCTTC.

This clone occurred once. The J gene is TRBJ1-5, the V gene TRBV5-5; 10 bases align to TRBD1. This CDR3 spans 14 amino acids. The ends lost 1 base at V and 6 bases at J; junction bases unmatched: 1. Germline V CDR1 and CDR2: SGHKS, YYEKEE (reference sequence). CDR3: CASSLRQGAQPQHF. CDR3 in DNA: TGTGCCAGCAGCTTGCGACAGGGGGCTCAGCCCCAGCATTTT.

This clone was observed a handful of times. This sequence joins TRBV28 and TRBJ1-2; a possible D gene is TRBD1 (6 bases). CDR3 length: 13 residues. Germline V gene data show CDR1 as MDHEN and CDR2 as SYDVKM. The V gene lost 1 base and the J gene lost 7 bases, with 10 bases spanning the gap. CDR3 region: CASSLFSRGGYTF. CDR3 coding DNA: TGTGCCAGCAGTTTATTTAGCAGGGGTGGCTACACCTTC.

The rearrangement joins TRBV6-5 to TRBJ2-7; possibly TRBD2 for D (5 bases). V lost 6 bases, J lost 3 bases, and 15 bases lay in between. This CDR3 spans 14 amino acids. Germline V gene sequence: CDR1 MNHEY, CDR2 SVGAGI. CDR3 DNA sequence: TGTGCCAGCAGGACCTCCGCGGGCCACTACGAGCAGTACTTC. Translated: CASRTSAGHYEQYF.

The chain employs TRBV15 and TRBJ2-5, with 9 bases aligning to TRBD2. The J segment lost 5 bases and the V segment lost 0 bases, leaving 4 bases of the junction unmatched. Germline V gene sequence: CDR1 LNHNV, CDR2 YYDKDF (reference sequence). The CDR3 is 15 residues long. The CDR3, as DNA: TGTGCCACCAGCAGAGATAGGCTAGCGGGGGAGACCCAGTACTTC. Protein product: CATSRDRLAGETQYF.

CDR3 coding DNA: TGTGCCACCAGCAAATTTAGACGGACTACCGGCACAGATACGCAGTATTTT. It is translated as CATSKFRRTTGTDTQYF. The chain joins TRBV15 to TRBJ2-3, with D possibly matching TRBD2 (6 bases). Germline V gene data show CDR1 as LNHNV and CDR2 as YYDKDF (reference sequence). This CDR3 is built from 17 residues. V lost 4 bases and J lost 1, with 18 bases in between.

The rearrangement uses TRBV30 and TRBJ1-2, with 7 bases aligning to TRBD1. Germline V gene data show CDR1 as GTSNPN and CDR2 as SVGIG (reference sequence). The CDR3 is made up of 13 amino acids. Here the CDR3 reads CALEGDSPDGYTF. DNA of the CDR3: TGTGCATTGGAGGGGGACAGTCCGGATGGCTACACCTTC.

The V call is TRBV6-1, the J call TRBJ1-1, with D possibly being TRBD1 (6 bases). Per the germline V gene, CDR1 is MNHNS and CDR2 is SASEGT. Trimming removed 6 bases from V and 4 bases from J, with 9 bases in between. This CDR3 contains 12 residues. CDR3 coding DNA: TGTGCCAGCAGGCAAGGGGGCACTGAAGCTTTCTTT. This sequence encodes CASRQGGTEAFF.

V and J are TRBV19 and TRBJ2-1, with 10 bases matching TRBD1. The CDR3 sequence is 15 residues long. The ends lost 3 bases at V and 7 bases at J; junction bases unmatched: 6. Germline values: CDR1 LNHDA, CDR2 SQIVND (reference sequence). The chain's CDR3 is CASSMAGQGINEQFF. CDR3 nucleotides: TGTGCCAGTAGTATGGCGGGACAGGGGATTAATGAGCAGTTCTTC.

The chain employs TRBV19 and TRBJ2-1; 7 bases match TRBD2. Germline values: CDR1 LNHDA, CDR2 SQIVND (reference sequence). Losses at the gene ends were 5 bases for V and 2 bases for J; bases not matched to a gene: 3. This CDR3 spans 14 amino acids. Here the CDR3 reads CASSSGGTYNEQFF. DNA for the CDR3: TGTGCCAGTAGTTCCGGGGGGACCTACAATGAGCAGTTCTTC.

The chain has TRBV7-9 and TRBJ2-2; D uncertain. This CDR3 is 14 amino acids long. The V end was cut by 4 bases, the J end by 10 bases, with 16 bases between. CDR1 and CDR2 (germline): SEHNR, FQNEAQ (reference sequence). The CDR3 is CASSYLDAGEELFF. The CDR3 DNA reads TGTGCCAGCAGCTATCTTGATGCTGGTGAGGAGCTGTTTTTT.

By share, this clone ranks as medium-sized. J is TRBJ2-7 and V is TRBV5-6; 8 bases line up with TRBD1. This CDR3 contains 16 residues. Trimming at V came to 3 bases and at J to 4 bases, leaving 12 bases not matched to a gene. Germline assignment: CDR1 SGHDT and CDR2 YYEEEE. The CDR3 loop is CASSWQSTRGLYEQYF. For the CDR3, the DNA is TGTGCCAGCAGCTGGCAGTCGACCAGGGGGCTATACGAGCAGTACTTC. Looking up the rest from reference TRBV5-6 and TRBJ2-7 gives the full variable domain: DAGVTQSPTHLIKTRGQQVTLRCSPKSGHDTVSWYQQALGQGPQFIFQYYEEEERQRGNFPDRFSGHQFPNYSSELNVNALLLGDSALYLCASSWQSTRGLYEQYFGPGTRLTVT.

The CDR3 sequence: CASSQGRGQGYEQYF. For the CDR3, the DNA is TGCGCCAGCAGCCAAGGTCGCGGACAGGGCTACGAGCAGTACTTC. V and J are TRBV4-1 and TRBJ2-7, with TRBD1 matching 8 bases. The V gene end was trimmed by 1 base and the J gene end by 3 bases; junction bases not matched to a gene: 5. Germline V gene lookup returns CDR1 MGHRA and CDR2 YSYEKL. The CDR3 runs to 15 residues.

This clone has more than one count but fewer than ten. This chain uses TRBV27 with TRBJ1-2; D is unclear. CDR1 MNHEY and CDR2 SMNVEV come from the germline V gene (reference sequence). V was clipped by 2 bases and J by 5 bases, with 9 bases between them. This CDR3 is built from 13 residues. The CDR3 here is CASSLSTAYGYTF. The CDR3 DNA is TGTGCCAGCAGTTTAAGCACAGCTTATGGCTACACCTTC.

The chain links TRBV6-5 to TRBJ1-1; D might be TRBD1 (6 bases). Germline CDR1 MNHEY, CDR2 SVGAGI. The V end was cut by 3 bases, the J end by 0 bases, with 11 bases between. CDR3 length: 15 amino acids. CDR3 DNA sequence: TGTGCCAGCAGTTATAACAGGGTGGTGAACACTGAAGCTTTCTTT. This sequence encodes CASSYNRVVNTEAFF.